The 5 T cell receptor beta chains below all came from one sample that was sequenced in a study of Ad26.COV2.S vaccination and SARS-CoV-2 variants. Stated treatment: roughly 18 received Ad26.COV2.S at low or high dose, single or two shots; about 5 received placebo; per-sample allocation not given. It was on day 63 after the first vaccine or placebo injection that samples were taken. The table came from immunoSEQ multiplex PCR; TCRdb's copy has only in-frame clones and leaves some out. The sample includes about 460,000 clones, roughly 87% of them seen just once. The material sequenced was peripheral blood, taken in a trial of Ad26.COV2.S vaccine versus placebo. The source is a person between 18 and 65 years old who received the Ad26.COV2.S COVID-19 vaccine or a placebo.

This chain connects TRBV7-3 to TRBJ2-1, with TRBD1 matching 7 bases. The CDR3 totals 15 residues. CDR1 and CDR2 (germline): SGHTA, FQGTGA. V was clipped by 2 bases and J by 7 bases; unmatched bases: 8. CDR3: CASSLLTGSGNEQFF. The CDR3 coding sequence is TGTGCCAGCAGCTTACTGACAGGGTCCGGGAATGAGCAGTTCTTC.

The chain combines TRBV28 with TRBJ2-5; 10 bases line up with TRBD2. Trimming took 6 bases from V and 5 from J; bases not matched to a gene: 9. CDR3 length equals 15 residues. Looked up from germline, CDR1 is MDHEN and CDR2 is SYDVKM. The CDR3, as DNA: TGTGCCAGCAGAAGACTAGCGGGCCGGCGGGAGACCCAGTACTTC. Translating it yields CASRRLAGRRETQYF.

The chain has TRBV3-1 (or the pseudogene TRBV3-2) and TRBJ2-1; 14 bases agree with TRBD2. Germline V CDR1 and CDR2: LGHDT, YNNKEL (reference sequence). The CDR3 is made up of 16 amino acids. Trimming took 4 bases from V and 6 from J; bases not matched to a gene: 5. The CDR3 here is CASSPPGLAGGNEQFF. The CDR3 coding sequence is TGTGCCAGCAGCCCTCCAGGACTAGCGGGGGGCAATGAGCAGTTCTTC.

The chain employs TRBV4-1 and TRBJ1-1, with 8 bases matching TRBD1. CDR1 is MGHRA, CDR2 YSYEKL, per germline. The trim removed 5 bases at V and 1 base at J, leaving 0 bases unmatched. CDR3 size: 13 residues. CDR3 DNA sequence: TGCGCCAGCAGCGGACAGGGGAACACTGAAGCTTTCTTT. Its protein product is CASSGQGNTEAFF.

This clone showed up just a few times. V is TRBV2 and J is TRBJ1-5, with D perhaps matching TRBD1 (5 bases). The V gene lost 8 bases and the J gene lost 2 bases, with 16 bases spanning the gap. Germline CDR1 reads SNHLY; CDR2 reads FYNNEI. The length of the CDR3 is 15 residues. CDR3 region: CASSGTTPGNQPQHF. The CDR3 region has the DNA TGTGCCAGCTCTGGGACTACCCCTGGCAATCAGCCCCAGCATTTT.